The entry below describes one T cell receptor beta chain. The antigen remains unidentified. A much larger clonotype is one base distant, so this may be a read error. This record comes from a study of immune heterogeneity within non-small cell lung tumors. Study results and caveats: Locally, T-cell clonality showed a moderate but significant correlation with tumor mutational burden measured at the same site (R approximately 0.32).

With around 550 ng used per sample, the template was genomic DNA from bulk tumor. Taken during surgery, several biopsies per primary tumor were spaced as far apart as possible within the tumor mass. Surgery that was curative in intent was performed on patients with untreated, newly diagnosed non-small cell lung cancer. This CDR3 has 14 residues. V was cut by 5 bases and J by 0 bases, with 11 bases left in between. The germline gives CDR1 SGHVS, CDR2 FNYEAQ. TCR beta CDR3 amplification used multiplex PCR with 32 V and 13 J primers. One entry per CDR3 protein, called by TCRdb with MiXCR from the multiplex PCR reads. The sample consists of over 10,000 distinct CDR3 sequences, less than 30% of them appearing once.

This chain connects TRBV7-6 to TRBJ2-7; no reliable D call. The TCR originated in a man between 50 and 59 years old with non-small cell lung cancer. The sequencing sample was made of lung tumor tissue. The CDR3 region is CASSALSNSYEQYF. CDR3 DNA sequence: TGTGCCAGCAGCGCTCTATCGAACTCCTACGAGCAGTACTTC.